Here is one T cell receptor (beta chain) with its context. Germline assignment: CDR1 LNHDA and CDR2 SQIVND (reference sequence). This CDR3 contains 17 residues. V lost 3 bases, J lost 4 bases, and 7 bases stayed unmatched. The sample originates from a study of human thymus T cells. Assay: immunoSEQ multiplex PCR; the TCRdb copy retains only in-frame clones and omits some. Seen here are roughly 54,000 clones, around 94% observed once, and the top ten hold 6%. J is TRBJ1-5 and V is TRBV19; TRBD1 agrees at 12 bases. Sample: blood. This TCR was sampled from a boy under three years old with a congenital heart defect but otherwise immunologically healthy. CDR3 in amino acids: CASSMGQGALRNQPQHF. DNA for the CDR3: TGTGCCAGTAGTATGGGACAGGGGGCTCTTCGGAATCAGCCCCAGCATTTT. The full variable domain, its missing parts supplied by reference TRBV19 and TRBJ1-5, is DGGITQSPKYLFRKEGQNVTLSCEQNLNHDAMYWYRQDPGQGLRLIYYSQIVNDFQKGDIAEGYSVSREKKESFPLTVTSAQKNPTAFYLCASSMGQGALRNQPQHFGDGTRLSIL.